This T cell receptor beta chain appears in the sequencing data of a study of metastatic and nonmetastatic thyroid tumors. As for the study in general: The authors compared repertoires across blood and tumor or nodule tissue from malignant and benign thyroid patients.

Thyroid surgery was preceded by no treatment in any patient. TCRdb reprocessed the PCR reads using MiXCR. This table has about 70,000 clones, roughly 18% appearing once. This clone was seen a handful of times. Germline loops: CDR1 MNHNS, CDR2 SASEGT. The CDR3 spans 11 residues. The V end was cut by 5 bases, the J end by 8 bases, with 10 bases between. The rearrangement uses TRBV6-1 and TRBJ2-7, with D uncertain. The clonotype originates from a female donor with papillary thyroid cancer or a benign thyroid nodule (not recorded which). Some clones in this sample may be carry-over from other donors' samples. Sequenced: blood. The chain's CDR3 is CASSHDYQQYF. The CDR3 coding sequence is TGTGCCAGCAGTCACGATTACCAGCAGTACTTC.